The TCR beta chain under discussion was sequenced for a study of blood T cell repertoires in COVID-19. Unmatched junction bases numbered 9, after V lost 1 base and J lost 0 bases. The CDR3 totals 18 residues. Germline V gene lookup returns CDR1 SGHAT and CDR2 FQNNGV. Method: immunoSEQ multiplex PCR; TCRdb's copy keeps in-frame clones and lacks some. The data hold around 300,000 clones, with about 90% observed a single time. V usage is TRBV11-2 and J usage is TRBJ2-1; TRBD2 agrees at 7 bases. This receptor was identified in a man aged 18 to 35 with active or convalescent COVID-19. The material sequenced was peripheral blood. DNA of the CDR3: TGTGCCAGCAGCTTAGTAAGAAGGGCTAGCGGCTCCTACAATGAGCAGTTCTTC. Its protein product is CASSLVRRASGSYNEQFF. Full variable domain (rest looked up from reference TRBV11-2 and TRBJ2-1): EAGVAQSPRYKIIEKRQSVAFWCNPISGHATLYWYQQILGQGPKLLIQFQNNGVVDDSQLPKDRFSAERLKGVDSTLKIQPAKLEDSAVYLCASSLVRRASGSYNEQFFGPGTRLTVL.